This T cell receptor beta chain was captured by sequencing in a study of chemoradiotherapy in HPV16-positive cancers. The protocol was immunoSEQ multiplex PCR, while the TCRdb copy is restricted to in-frame clones and leaves out a portion. The table includes around 15,000 clones, 69% detected once. From germline, CDR1 is SGHRS and CDR2 YFSETQ. Trimming pared 0 bases from V and 7 bases from J, leaving 5 bases between. The CDR3 runs 12 residues. This clone has just a few counts. Sampling was conducted from a patient who underwent chemoradiotherapy. This chain uses TRBV5-1 with TRBJ2-1; D tentatively reads TRBD1 or TRBD2 (5 bases each). The clonotype comes from a human donor with HPV-associated anogenital cancer. The CDR3 DNA follows: TGCGCCAGCAGCTTGGGGGGGAATGAGCAGTTCTTC. It translates to CASSLGGNEQFF.